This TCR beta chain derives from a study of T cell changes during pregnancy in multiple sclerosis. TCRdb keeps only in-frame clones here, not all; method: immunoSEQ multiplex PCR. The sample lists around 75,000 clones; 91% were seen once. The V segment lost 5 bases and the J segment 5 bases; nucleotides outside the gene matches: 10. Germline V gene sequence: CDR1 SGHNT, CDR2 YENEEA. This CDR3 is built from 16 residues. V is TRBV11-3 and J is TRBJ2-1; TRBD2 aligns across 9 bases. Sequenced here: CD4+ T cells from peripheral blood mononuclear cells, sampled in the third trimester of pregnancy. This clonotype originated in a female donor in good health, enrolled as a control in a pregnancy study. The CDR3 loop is CASSPYGAGGHNEQFF. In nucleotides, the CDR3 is TGTGCCAGCAGCCCCTATGGCGCGGGGGGGCACAATGAGCAGTTCTTC.